This T cell receptor beta chain was sequenced during a study of OX40 agonist ivuxolimab in advanced cancers. Libraries were prepared by immunoSEQ multiplex PCR; TCRdb keeps only in-frame clonotypes and omits some of them. This repertoire shows around 62,000 clones, approximately 90% found once; its top ten account for around 0.28%. This clone was counted once. The CDR3 loop spans 17 amino acids. Germline loops: CDR1 MDHEN, CDR2 SYDVKM. The chain carries TRBV28 and TRBJ2-5; D tentatively fits TRBD1 or TRBD2 (5 bases each). The DNA end is a closer match to TRBJ2-7, so the J assignment may be wrong. The source was CD4+ or CD8+ T cells sorted from blood, collected in a trial of the OX40 agonist ivuxolimab. The TCR comes from an adult with an advanced solid tumor such as melanoma, head and neck, liver or kidney cancer. CDR3 residues: CASSLEGPGPSSYEQYF. The DNA of the CDR3 is TGTGCCAGCAGTTTAGAGGGACCGGGGCCGAGCTCCTACGAGCAGTACTTC.